These 30 T cell receptor beta chains originate from one sample sequenced in a study of T cell repertoires in cytomegalovirus infection. MiXCR, applied by TCRdb to the reads, yields one record per CDR3 protein. The sample carries approximately 590,000 distinct CDR3 sequences, 35% to 50% recorded once. Which antigens these TCRs recognize remains unknown. The sequences come from cultured PBMCs, collected from culture after CMV antigen stimulation. The receptors stem from a human donor in good health (CMV status not recorded). Some clones in this sample may be carry-over from other donors' samples.

The gene calls are TRBV4-1 and TRBJ2-3; a possible D gene is TRBD2 (5 bases). The CDR3 totals 15 residues. Germline V gene sequence: CDR1 MGHRA, CDR2 YSYEKL. Trimming removed 0 bases from V and 9 bases from J, with 16 bases in between. The CDR3 protein is CASSQEFSDFSTQYF. The CDR3 DNA sequence: TGCGCCAGCAGCCAAGAATTCTCGGACTTTTCGACGCAGTATTTT.

Points on this clonotype: Relative to the germline gene, one junction end is altered; a read error may explain this. The J gene is TRBJ2-7, the V gene TRBV5-3; 7 bases are a match to TRBD2. TRBV5-3 is labeled an ORF, and its function is uncertain. The CDR3 length is 14 residues. The CDR3 here is CASSLVTSVGEQYF. CDR3 coding DNA: TGTGCCAGCAGCTTGGTTACTAGCGTCGGCGAGCAGTACTTC.

The rearrangement links TRBV2 to TRBJ1-2; 8 bases line up with TRBD1. The ends lost 8 bases at V and 8 bases at J; junction bases unmatched: 13. CDR3 length: 14 residues. From germline, CDR1 is SNHLY and CDR2 FYNNEI. For the CDR3, the DNA is TGTGCCAGCCGACCACCAGGGGGCTCGGCGGGCTACACCTTC. Amino acid sequence: CASRPPGGSAGYTF.

As concerns this clonotype: It may be a read error: a sequence one base away is much more abundant. The rearrangement links TRBV5-4 to TRBJ1-2; 7 nucleotides line up with TRBD1. This CDR3 spans 13 amino acids. The J segment lost 3 bases and the V segment lost 3 bases, leaving 2 bases of the junction unmatched. Germline-derived CDR1 and CDR2 are SGHNT and YYREEE (reference sequence). CDR3 coding DNA: TGTGCCAGCAGCTCGGGACAGTACTATGGCTACACCTTC. Its translation: CASSSGQYYGYTF.

This clonotype was picked up one time. It is likely a read error, because the conserved phenylalanine at the end of the CDR3 is missing. This chain joins TRBV7-2 and TRBJ2-3; 9 positions match TRBD2. With V trimmed by 1 base and J by 1 base, 6 bases remained unmatched. The CDR3 sequence is 17 residues long. The germline CDR1 and CDR2 sequences are SGHTA and FQGNSA. CDR3 sequence: CASSLVGLAGRTDTQYL. Written as DNA, the CDR3 is TGTGCCAGCAGCTTAGTGGGTCTAGCGGGGCGCACAGATACGCAGTATTTA.

This clonotype came up a few times. The chain uses TRBV2 and TRBJ2-5, with TRBD2 identical over 12 bases. This CDR3 has 18 amino acids. Per the germline V gene, CDR1 is SNHLY and CDR2 is FYNNEI. The J segment lost 0 bases and the V segment lost 7 bases, leaving 12 bases of the junction unmatched. CDR3 protein: CASMGGVRLAGDQETQYF. CDR3 coding DNA: TGTGCCAGCATGGGAGGGGTCCGACTAGCGGGGGACCAAGAGACCCAGTACTTC.

In its sample, this clonotype was seen a few times. This chain connects TRBV10-3 to TRBJ1-1, with 7 bases aligning to TRBD1. V was pared by 7 bases and J by 1 base, with 6 bases of the junction left unmatched. The CDR3 is 14 residues long. CDR1 and CDR2 (germline): ENHRY, SYGVKD. The CDR3 protein is CAITTGKRNTEAFF. In DNA form, the CDR3 reads TGTGCCATCACGACAGGGAAGAGGAACACTGAAGCTTTCTTT.

V gene TRBV7-8 combines with J gene TRBJ1-2; D might be TRBD1 (5 bases). CDR3 length: 18 amino acids. Germline values: CDR1 SGHVS, CDR2 FQNEAQ. The V and J ends lost 8 bases and 0 bases respectively, with 25 bases between them. Here the CDR3 DNA reads TGTGCCAGCTCAAACTACGACGGGACCTATACGGCTAACTATGGCTACACCTTC. Residues: CASSNYDGTYTANYGYTF.

This chain connects TRBV15 to TRBJ2-5; maybe TRBD1 (6 bases). V was clipped by 4 bases and J by 5 bases, with 11 bases between them. The CDR3 sequence is 13 residues long. Per germline, CDR1 LNHNV and CDR2 YYDKDF (reference sequence). The CDR3 sequence is CATSKPQGETQYF. CDR3 nucleotides: TGTGCCACCAGCAAGCCACAGGGTGAGACCCAGTACTTC.

The chain has TRBV12-3 or TRBV12-4 and TRBJ2-2; D not certain. V lost 3 bases to trimming and J lost 4 bases, with 21 bases between them. This CDR3 comprises 18 residues. The CDR3, as DNA: TGTGCCAGCAGTTTGAATGTAGGTGGAAGGCCATTCACCGGGGAGCTGTTTTTT. It codes for CASSLNVGGRPFTGELFF.

This clonotype was seen many times. The CDR3 DNA sequence: TGTGCCAGCAGCTTAGGAGAAAATCAGCCCCAGCATTTT. This encodes CASSLGENQPQHF. The rearrangement joins TRBV7-2 to TRBJ1-5; D not resolved. CDR3 length: 13 residues. The germline V gene has CDR1 SGHTA and CDR2 FQGNSA. The V and J ends lost 1 base and 4 bases respectively, with 5 bases between them. Full variable domain (remainder filled in from reference TRBV7-2 and TRBJ1-5): GAGVSQSPSNKVTEKGKDVELRCDPISGHTALYWYRQSLGQGLEFLIYFQGNSAPDKSGLPSDRFSAERTGGSVSTLTIQRTQQEDSAVYLCASSLGENQPQHFGDGTRLSIL.

This clonotype has a handful of counts. This chain's CDR3 is CASGPDRASNQPQHF. The CDR3 bases are TGTGCTAGTGGTCCCGACAGGGCGAGCAATCAGCCCCAGCATTTT. The J gene is TRBJ1-5, the V gene TRBV12-5; TRBD1 agrees at 7 bases. Trimming removed 5 bases from V and 1 base from J; junction bases left unmatched: 5. Germline V CDR1 and CDR2: LGHNT, FRNRAP. This CDR3 has 15 amino acids.

V is TRBV11-1 and J is TRBJ1-1; 12 nucleotides agree with TRBD1. CDR1 is SGHAT and CDR2 is FQDESV in the germline V gene (reference sequence). Losses at the gene ends were 8 bases for V and 4 bases for J; bases not matched to a gene: 8. CDR3 length: 15 residues. CDR3 sequence: CASSGQGAGITEAFF. CDR3 DNA sequence: TGTGCCAGCTCGGGACAGGGGGCCGGGATCACTGAAGCTTTCTTT.

This clonotype was counted a few times. The V and J genes are TRBV7-2 and TRBJ1-2, with D possibly matching TRBD1 (6 bases). The CDR3 sequence is 14 residues long. Germline assignment: CDR1 SGHTA and CDR2 FQGNSA. Trimming removed 3 bases at V and 4 bases at J, with 12 bases between. CDR3 nucleotide sequence: TGTGCCAGCAGCTTTCGACAGGTAGCCTATGGCTACACCTTC. The encoded protein is CASSFRQVAYGYTF.

This clonotype was observed a single time. The V gene is TRBV14, the J gene TRBJ1-4; D uncertain. Germline CDR1 is SGHDN and CDR2 is FVKESK. The CDR3 covers 13 residues. V was cut by 4 bases and J by 7 bases, with 10 bases left in between. For the CDR3, the DNA is TGTGCCAGCAGCCCAATGTTCGGTGAAAAACTGTTTTTT. This translates into CASSPMFGEKLFF.

This clonotype was counted between two and nine times. The rearrangement links TRBV7-4 to TRBJ1-1; tentatively, D is TRBD1 (5 bases). The CDR3 loop spans 16 amino acids. Per germline, CDR1 SGHVT and CDR2 SQSDAQ. Trimming removed 4 bases at V and 6 bases at J, with 21 bases between. CDR3 sequence reads: CASSSLRGRDPSEAFF. The DNA of the CDR3 is TGTGCCAGCAGCTCCCTTCGAGGCAGGGACCCCTCTGAAGCTTTCTTT.

The chain joins TRBV7-9 to TRBJ1-4; D gene ambiguous. Trimming removed 3 bases at V and 4 bases at J, with 12 bases between. Per the germline V gene, CDR1 is SEHNR and CDR2 is FQNEAQ (reference sequence). The CDR3 is 15 residues long. The DNA of the CDR3 is TGTGCCAGCAGCTTCACGACGGACCTTAATGAAAAACTGTTTTTT. Its protein product is CASSFTTDLNEKLFF.

The rearrangement uses TRBV7-9 and TRBJ2-7; D might be TRBD2 (5 bases). The CDR3 extends over 16 amino acids. Germline V gene lookup returns CDR1 SEHNR and CDR2 FQNEAQ (reference sequence). V was pared by 4 bases and J by 1 base, with 17 bases between. The CDR3, as DNA: TGTGCCAGCAGCTCCCATAGAGGCAGGAGGTCCTACGAGCAGTACTTC. This codes for CASSSHRGRRSYEQYF. Variable domain in full (rest from reference TRBV7-9 and TRBJ2-7): DTGVSQNPRHKITKRGQNVTFRCDPISEHNRLYWYRQTLGQGPEFLTYFQNEAQLEKSRLLSDRFSAERPKGSFSTLEIQRTEQGDSAMYLCASSSHRGRRSYEQYFGPGTRLTVT.

V is TRBV7-8 and J is TRBJ2-1, with D possibly TRBD2 on 6 matching bases. Germline-derived CDR1 and CDR2 are SGHVS and FQNEAQ. The CDR3 is 13 amino acids. V lost 2 bases to trimming and J lost 7 bases, with 9 bases between them. The CDR3 DNA reads as TGTGCCAGCAGCTTACGGCTAGCGAATGAGCAGTTCTTC. Translating gives CASSLRLANEQFF.

This clonotype came up a few times. The chain uses TRBV7-2 and TRBJ2-2; TRBD2 is a possible D gene (5 bases). This CDR3 is built from 13 residues. V dropped 4 bases and J dropped 4 bases, with 7 bases sitting between them. The germline CDR1 and CDR2 sequences are SGHTA and FQGNSA. The CDR3 DNA is TGTGCCAGCAGCTCCGCGGGCACCGGGGAGCTGTTTTTT. Amino acids: CASSSAGTGELFF.

The chain is built from TRBV7-6 and TRBJ2-1; 9 bases align to TRBD2. Trimming removed 4 bases from V and 5 bases from J; junction bases left unmatched: 9. The length of the CDR3 is 16 residues. Germline V lookup: CDR1 SGHVS, CDR2 FNYEAQ. In DNA, the CDR3 is TGTGCCAGCAGCTCGAGACTAGCGGCCGCCAACAATGAGCAGTTCTTC. This translates into CASSSRLAAANNEQFF.

In its sample, this clonotype was seen many times. The chain has TRBV7-2 and TRBJ2-1; TRBD2 matches at 8 bases. The CDR3 has 14 residues. Germline values: CDR1 SGHTA, CDR2 FQGNSA. Germline trimming cut 4 bases from V and 6 bases from J; bases unmatched to any gene: 5. CDR3 in DNA: TGTGCCAGCAGCTCGGGACTAGGGTTCAATGAGCAGTTCTTC. This encodes CASSSGLGFNEQFF.

This clonotype was seen more than once but under ten times. The V call is TRBV4-3, the J call TRBJ1-2; D uncertain. V was clipped by 0 bases and J by 8 bases, with 13 bases between them. The CDR3 has 14 amino acids. The germline V gene has CDR1 LGHNA and CDR2 YSLEER. Here the CDR3 DNA reads TGCGCCAGCAGCCAAGATAGCGTCAGAGGAGGCTACACCTTC. This encodes CASSQDSVRGGYTF.

The chain combines TRBV4-1 with TRBJ1-5; D ambiguous. The V end was cut by 3 bases, the J end by 7 bases, with 13 bases between. The CDR3 is made up of 14 amino acids. Germline V gives CDR1 MGHRA, CDR2 YSYEKL. The CDR3, as DNA: TGCGCCAGCAGCCAGGACCCGACTTTACAGCCCCAGCATTTT. This gives the protein CASSQDPTLQPQHF.

The chain carries TRBV20-1 and TRBJ1-2; TRBD1 matches 9 bases. CDR1 and CDR2 (germline): DFQATT, SNEGSKA (reference sequence). J was trimmed by 2 bases and V by 5 bases; bases with no gene match: 12. The CDR3 sequence is 16 residues long. The CDR3: CSAQEGTGIWNYGYTF. For the CDR3, the DNA is TGCAGTGCTCAGGAAGGGACAGGGATTTGGAACTATGGCTACACCTTC.

The gene calls are TRBV2 and TRBJ2-5; D is unresolved. V was shortened by 3 bases and J by 3 bases, with 11 bases between the two germline ends. The CDR3 has 14 amino acids. The V gene's germline CDR1 is SNHLY and CDR2 FYNNEI. The CDR3 reads CASSEGFAEETQYF. DNA of the CDR3: TGTGCCAGCAGTGAGGGTTTCGCGGAAGAGACCCAGTACTTC.

The V call is TRBV20-1, the J call TRBJ2-5, with D unclear. The germline V and J ends were trimmed by 3 bases and 3 bases, with 5 bases remaining between them. The length of the CDR3 is 11 residues. Per the germline V gene, CDR1 is DFQATT and CDR2 is SNEGSKA (reference sequence). The CDR3 sequence: CSASTEETQYF. CDR3 coding DNA: TGCAGTGCTAGTACGGAAGAGACCCAGTACTTC.

V and J are TRBV7-2 and TRBJ2-5; 7 bases fit TRBD2. The CDR3 extends over 15 amino acids. The germline gives CDR1 SGHTA, CDR2 FQGNSA. The junction had 7 bases not matched to a gene; V was cut back by 1 base and J by 5 bases. The CDR3 nucleotides read TGTGCCAGCAGCTTAGAGCGGGGAGGTGGGGAGACCCAGTACTTC. It is translated as CASSLERGGGETQYF.

This clonotype turned up a few times. V and J are TRBV12-3 or TRBV12-4 and TRBJ2-1; D possibly corresponds to TRBD1 (6 bases). Between the trimmed V and J ends, which lost 6 bases and 5 bases, there was a span of 14 bases. The CDR3 contains 14 residues. CDR3 sequence reads: CASRPRDTDNEQFF. CDR3 bases: TGTGCCAGCAGGCCCCGGGACACCGACAATGAGCAGTTCTTC.

This rearrangement joins TRBV28 to TRBJ1-2; D not certain. The CDR3 consists of 14 residues. Deletions cut 7 bases from V and 5 bases from J, with 17 bases between. Germline V gene lookup returns CDR1 MDHEN and CDR2 SYDVKM. The CDR3 loop reads CASKISWDGYGYTF. The CDR3 bases are TGTGCCAGCAAAATTTCGTGGGATGGGTATGGCTACACCTTC.